This TCR beta chain was identified during a study of vaccination effects on CD4 cells after COVID-19 (dated by TCRdb to between 2021 and 2024). General notes on the study: The ViraFEST assay stimulated PBMC with viral peptide pools and then used TCR sequencing to identify antigen-specific CD4+ T cell clonotypes by expansion. Altogether, 10 COVID-19 convalescent patients and a few SARS-CoV-2-naive healthy vaccine recipients made up the full study. SARS-CoV-2 spike-specific CD4+ TCR repertoires from before and after mRNA vaccination were compared in COVID-19 convalescent patients and in infection-naive vaccine recipients. Each well held two million PBMC cultured in IMDM containing about 5.4% human AB serum, 9.5 to 10 IU/ml IL-2 and gentamicin, along with 8 to 10 ug/ml peptides. Each participant received two doses of an mRNA SARS-CoV-2 vaccine, either BNT162b2 or mRNA-1273. The Oncomine TCR Beta short-read assay on an Illumina iSeq 100 was used to sequence cultures from other donors in the study.

Library construction relied on the immunoSEQ multiplex PCR assay. TCR beta CDR3 sequencing was performed on DNA from the cultured, isolated CD4+ T cells. The study's own analysis went as follows. Non-productive TCR sequences were removed and reads were trimmed to the CDR3 region, keeping CDR3s of at least 7 amino acids. The MANAFEST web app was used to pick out antigen-specific clonotypes by comparing their expansion in peptide wells with that in reference cultures. Positive clones required FDR<0.05 expansion versus reference and all other wells, odds ratio above 5, and frequency above 0.1% in two replicate wells. Cross-reactive clonotypes were defined as significantly expanded in SARS-CoV-2 spike wells and in at least one common cold coronavirus spike condition. CDR3 similarity was assessed by Levenshtein distance using the stringdist R package, and unrooted trees were constructed with ape in R 3.6.1. Sourced from immuneACCESS, this table was stored by TCRdb with only in-frame sequences that have V and J called. A share of the clones is absent; for the studies checked, an unresolved V gene accounts for under half, and the remainder has no known explanation. V, J and clone size derive from that table, while D and trimming were established from the DNA sequence. Here the sample has 37,000 or so clones; roughly 74% occur a single time. Of the sample, 2.5% to 3.5% falls within the top ten clones.

Of note for this clone: It has no known antigen specificity. No quality values exist for individual bases; no much larger clone is one base distant.

After 10 days of culture, CD4+ T cells were isolated with the EasySep CD4+ T cell isolation kit. Negative nucleocapsid antibody results before and after vaccination confirmed that the healthy vaccine recipients had no prior SARS-CoV-2 infection. On days 3 and 7, half of the culture medium was replaced with fresh IL-2-containing medium. Unless noted otherwise, every peptide stimulation condition was grown in triplicate wells. Using Ficoll-Paque Plus gradient centrifugation, PBMC were separated from whole blood and then either used fresh or cryopreserved at -140C. The QIAamp micro DNA kit was used to extract genomic DNA from the cultured CD4+ T cells. The CDR3 covers 14 residues, taking in both the cysteine and the phenylalanine. Solely the CDR3 DNA is kept, with 42 bases framed from the first base. From V the trimming removes 5 bases and from J it removes 6 bases, while the gene matches leave 10 bases of the junction unaccounted for. The germline V gene yields SGHRS for CDR1 and YFSETQ for CDR2.

The paper as a whole reports these results and caveats: Only a small number of convalescent patients were included, and no early post-infection timepoints were available, which limited the study. In healthy vaccine recipients, vaccine-induced clones were almost all SARS-CoV-2 mono-reactive, with only 1 of 255 being cross-reactive with common cold coronaviruses. At late post-vaccination timepoints, both infection-induced and vaccine-induced clones showed marked clonal contraction, consistent with waning T cell responses.

This TCR was recovered from a human donor who received a COVID-19 vaccine. Rearrangement joined TRBV5-1 to TRBJ2-7; TRBD2 fits 8 bases in the junction. Sequenced material: CD4+ T cells from PBMCs cultured without peptide, taken before COVID-19 vaccination. DNA sequence: TGCGCCAGCAGATTCAGGGCGGGGGGTGGCGAGCAGTACTTC. Protein translation: CASRFRAGGGEQYF.